This entry lists 11 T cell receptor beta chains sequenced from one sample in a study of CD8 T cells in Susac syndrome. RNA totalling about 0.45 to 1 ug underwent reverse transcription with random hexamers. TCRdb fed the immunoSEQ multiplex PCR reads into MiXCR, producing one record per CDR3 protein. Here the sample spans about 130,000 distinct CDR3 sequences, around 96% being singletons. Material for sequencing was CD8+ T cells from PBMCs. These receptors originate from a human donor with Susac syndrome.

The chain recombines TRBV5-5 with TRBJ1-1, with a weak D call TRBD1 (6 bases). The V end was cut by 0 bases, the J end by 1 base, with 10 bases between. The germline gives CDR1 SGHKS, CDR2 YYEKEE (reference sequence). The CDR3 totals 15 residues. The CDR3 reads CASSLARTANTEAFF. The CDR3 DNA sequence: TGTGCCAGCAGCTTGGCTAGGACAGCGAACACTGAAGCTTTCTTT.

CDR3 nucleotides: TGCGCCAGCAGCCAAGAACGGGACGACACAGATACGCAGTATTTT. Translation: CASSQERDDTDTQYF. V is TRBV4-1 and J is TRBJ2-3; tentatively, D is TRBD1 or TRBD2 (5 bases each). This CDR3 is 15 amino acids long. Germline V gene data show CDR1 as MGHRA and CDR2 as YSYEKL. V lost 0 bases and J lost 2, with 9 bases in between.

The genes are TRBV7-6 and TRBJ2-3; 7 nucleotides line up with TRBD1. V dropped 1 base and J dropped 8; count of bases not matched to a gene: 12. Germline assignment: CDR1 SGHVS and CDR2 FNYEAQ. The CDR3 covers 16 residues. The CDR3 sequence is CASSLVGTASLATQYF. CDR3 nucleotide sequence: TGTGCCAGCAGCTTAGTAGGGACAGCTTCCTTGGCTACGCAGTATTTT. The full variable domain, its missing parts supplied by reference TRBV7-6 and TRBJ2-3, is GAGVSQSPRYKVTKRGQDVALRCDPISGHVSLYWYRQALGQGPEFLTYFNYEAQQDKSGLPNDRFSAERPEGSISTLTIQRTEQRDSAMYRCASSLVGTASLATQYFGPGTRLTVL.

This sequence joins TRBV20-1 and TRBJ2-1; possible D gene TRBD2, 6 bases. V was cut by 0 bases and J by 9 bases, with 9 bases left in between. Germline CDR1 and CDR2: DFQATT and SNEGSKA (reference sequence). CDR3 size: 12 residues. The CDR3 loop reads CSARDGGIEQFF. Here the CDR3 DNA reads TGCAGTGCTAGAGACGGGGGTATTGAGCAGTTCTTC.

The V gene is TRBV6-1, the J gene TRBJ2-2; TRBD2 aligns across 9 bases. The CDR3 runs to 15 residues. Germline CDR1 and CDR2: MNHNS and SASEGT. V gave up 3 bases and J gave up 5 bases; unmatched junction bases: 4. The CDR3 DNA reads TGTGCCAGCAGTGAGGAAGCGGGAGGTACCGGGGAGCTGTTTTTT. Its translation: CASSEEAGGTGELFF.

The J gene is TRBJ1-3, the V gene TRBV7-9, with D unresolved. V shed 4 bases and J shed 4 bases, with 11 bases lying between them. The V gene's germline CDR1 is SEHNR and CDR2 FQNEAQ (reference sequence). The CDR3 is made up of 14 amino acids. The CDR3 DNA is TGTGCCAGCAGCTCACAGAACAGCGGAAACACCATATATTTT. This translates into CASSSQNSGNTIYF.

The CDR3 nucleotides read TGTGCCAGCAGTGGAAGCATTGAGGGGATTCCCGGGACAGCTGGTTATGGCTACACCTTC. Protein product: CASSGSIEGIPGTAGYGYTF. The rearrangement joins TRBV2 to TRBJ1-2, with 7 bases identical to TRBD1. This CDR3 spans 20 amino acids. V dropped 4 bases and J dropped 5; count of bases not matched to a gene: 25. CDR1 and CDR2 from the germline V gene are SNHLY and FYNNEI.

The rearrangement joins TRBV11-2 to TRBJ2-1; 11 bases align to TRBD1. The germline V gene has CDR1 SGHAT and CDR2 FQNNGV. Germline trimming cut 4 bases from V and 5 bases from J; bases unmatched to any gene: 13. The CDR3 has 18 amino acids. CDR3 DNA: TGTGCCAGCAGCTCTTACGGCGCGGCGGGACAGGGGGACAATGAGCAGTTCTTC. Translated: CASSSYGAAGQGDNEQFF. Supplemented by reference TRBV11-2 and TRBJ2-1, the full variable domain reads EAGVAQSPRYKIIEKRQSVAFWCNPISGHATLYWYQQILGQGPKLLIQFQNNGVVDDSQLPKDRFSAERLKGVDSTLKIQPAKLEDSAVYLCASSSYGAAGQGDNEQFFGPGTRLTVL.

The chain combines TRBV28 with TRBJ1-1, with 7 bases lining up with TRBD1. This CDR3 is 16 amino acids long. From germline, CDR1 is MDHEN and CDR2 SYDVKM. The V segment lost 3 bases and the J segment 1 base; nucleotides outside the gene matches: 8. The CDR3 spells CASSLPGYRGNTEAFF. DNA for the CDR3: TGTGCCAGCAGTTTGCCGGGTTACAGGGGGAACACTGAAGCTTTCTTT.

The chain recombines TRBV7-9 with TRBJ1-4, with D possibly being TRBD1 (5 bases). The CDR3 contains 12 residues. Looked up from germline, CDR1 is SEHNR and CDR2 is FQNEAQ (reference sequence). V lost 4 bases and J lost 6, with 6 bases in between. The CDR3 reads CASSWGDEKLFF. DNA for the CDR3: TGTGCCAGCAGCTGGGGGGATGAAAAACTGTTTTTT.

The V call is TRBV5-1, the J call TRBJ2-2; D may be TRBD2 (5 bases). There are 14 residues in the CDR3. Germline V gene data show CDR1 as SGHRS and CDR2 as YFSETQ. Trimming removed 7 bases at V and 3 bases at J, with 13 bases between. The CDR3 protein is CASALATDTGELFF. CDR3 coding DNA: TGCGCCAGCGCTCTAGCCACGGACACCGGGGAGCTGTTTTTT.